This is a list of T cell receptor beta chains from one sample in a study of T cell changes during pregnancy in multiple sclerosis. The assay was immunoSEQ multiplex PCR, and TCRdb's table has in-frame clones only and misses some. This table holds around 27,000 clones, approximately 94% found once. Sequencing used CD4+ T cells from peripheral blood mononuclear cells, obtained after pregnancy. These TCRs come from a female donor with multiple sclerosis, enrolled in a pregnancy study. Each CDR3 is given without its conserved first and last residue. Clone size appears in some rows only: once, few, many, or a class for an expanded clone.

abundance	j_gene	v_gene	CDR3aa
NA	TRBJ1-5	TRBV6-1	ASREQTWSNQPQH
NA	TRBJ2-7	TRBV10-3	AIKGRLTYEQY
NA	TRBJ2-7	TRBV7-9	ASSLVFGTSGTYEQY
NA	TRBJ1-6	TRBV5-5	ASSFSNSPGSPFH
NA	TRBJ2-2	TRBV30	AWSLTTGTGELF
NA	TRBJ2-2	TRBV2	ASSSGLAANTGELF
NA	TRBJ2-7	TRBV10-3	AIRLRESSSEQY
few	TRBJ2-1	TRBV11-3	ASSLAGWENEQF
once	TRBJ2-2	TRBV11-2	ASSVSGLAVRGGELF
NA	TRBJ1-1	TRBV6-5	ASSGTGGKGTEAF
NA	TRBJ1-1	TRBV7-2	ASSSYSLTEAF
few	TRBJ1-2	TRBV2	ASAGDRASYGYT
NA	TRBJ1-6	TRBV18	ASSPKEQGNEGSPLH
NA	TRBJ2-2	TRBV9	ASSVRTGELF
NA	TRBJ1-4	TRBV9	ASSVSSGPEGEKLF
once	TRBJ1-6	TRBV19	ASRQTGGLTGTLH
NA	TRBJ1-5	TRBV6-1	ASSEVGPGQPQH
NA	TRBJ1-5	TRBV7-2	ASSLPGASNQPQH
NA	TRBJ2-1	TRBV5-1	ASSWVAGQGVYNEQF
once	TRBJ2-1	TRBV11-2	ASSTVAGVSYNEQF
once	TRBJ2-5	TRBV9	ASSATGSMETQY
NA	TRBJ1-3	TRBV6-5	ASKQGIRNTIY
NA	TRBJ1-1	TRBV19	ASSRGWDRGGDTEAF
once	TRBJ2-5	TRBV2	ASSASGRAYETQY
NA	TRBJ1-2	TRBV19	ASSSRTGIMFGYT
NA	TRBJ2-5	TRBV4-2	ASSRQGDRETQY
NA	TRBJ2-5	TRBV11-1	ATNRVERGETQY
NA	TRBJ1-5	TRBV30	AWSGGGGQPQH
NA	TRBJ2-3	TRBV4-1	ASSQDPGLAGVVDTQY
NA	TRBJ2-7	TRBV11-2	ASRLAASGPFSSYEQY
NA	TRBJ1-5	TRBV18	ASSPGTGQSNQPQH
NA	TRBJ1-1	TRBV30	AWSANMNTEAF
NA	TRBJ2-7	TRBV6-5	ASSYSRWAPYEQY
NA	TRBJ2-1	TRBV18	ASSPDPDRVNF
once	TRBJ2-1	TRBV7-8	ASSRLEAAYNEQF